This T cell receptor (beta chain) stems from a study of CD8+ T cells in alopecia areata. cDNA reverse transcribed from extracted RNA served as the sequencing template. Data came from immunoSEQ multiplex PCR; TCRdb stores just in-frame clones and leaves some out. The data show 200,000 to 250,000 clones, 55% to 70% seen once. The treatment was: oral pan-JAK inhibitor, 5-10 mg twice daily. Per the germline V gene, CDR1 is SGHVS and CDR2 is FQNEAQ. The CDR3 spans 18 residues. V gave up 3 bases and J gave up 1 base, with 19 bases separating them. The TCR sequence derives from a human donor with alopecia areata. Sequenced material: CD4+ T cells sorted from blood, taken at week 4, from a patient treated with tofacitinib. The chain uses TRBV7-8 and TRBJ1-5; tentatively, D is TRBD1 (5 bases). The CDR3 sequence: CASSFGTVTSASNQPQHF. CDR3 in DNA: TGTGCCAGCAGCTTCGGGACCGTCACCTCCGCGAGCAATCAGCCCCAGCATTTT.